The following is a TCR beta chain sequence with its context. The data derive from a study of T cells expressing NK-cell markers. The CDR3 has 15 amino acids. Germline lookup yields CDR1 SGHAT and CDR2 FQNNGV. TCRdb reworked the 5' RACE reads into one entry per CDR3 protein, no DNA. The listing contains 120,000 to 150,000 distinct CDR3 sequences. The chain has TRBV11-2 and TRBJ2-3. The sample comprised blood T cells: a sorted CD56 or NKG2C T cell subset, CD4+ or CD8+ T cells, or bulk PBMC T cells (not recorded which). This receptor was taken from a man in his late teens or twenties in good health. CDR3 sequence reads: CASNRFSTPEDTQYF.